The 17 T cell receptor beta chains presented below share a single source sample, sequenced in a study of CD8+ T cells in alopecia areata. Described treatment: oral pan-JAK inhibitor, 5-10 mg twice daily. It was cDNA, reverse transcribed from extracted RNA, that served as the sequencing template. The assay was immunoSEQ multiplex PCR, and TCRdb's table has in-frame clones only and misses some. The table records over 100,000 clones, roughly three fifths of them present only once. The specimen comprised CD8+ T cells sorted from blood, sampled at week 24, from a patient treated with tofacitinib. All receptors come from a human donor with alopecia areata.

CDR3 bases: TGTGCCAGCAGTTACTCGGGGAACTCCTACGAGCAGTACTTC. As protein: CASSYSGNSYEQYF. The chain uses TRBV6-5 and TRBJ2-7; D remains unclear. The germline CDR1 and CDR2 sequences are MNHEY and SVGAGI. The CDR3 runs 14 residues. V was cut by 0 bases and J by 0 bases, with 6 bases left in between.

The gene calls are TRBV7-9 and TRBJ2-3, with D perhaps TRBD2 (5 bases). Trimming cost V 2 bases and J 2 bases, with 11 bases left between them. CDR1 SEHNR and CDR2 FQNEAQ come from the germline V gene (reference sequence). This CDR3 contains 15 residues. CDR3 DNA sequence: TGTGCCAGCAGCTTACAGGAGGTCTCCACAGATACGCAGTATTTT. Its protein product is CASSLQEVSTDTQYF. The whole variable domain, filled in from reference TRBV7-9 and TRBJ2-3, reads DTGVSQNPRHKITKRGQNVTFRCDPISEHNRLYWYRQTLGQGPEFLTYFQNEAQLEKSRLLSDRFSAERPKGSFSTLEIQRTEQGDSAMYLCASSLQEVSTDTQYFGPGTRLTVL.

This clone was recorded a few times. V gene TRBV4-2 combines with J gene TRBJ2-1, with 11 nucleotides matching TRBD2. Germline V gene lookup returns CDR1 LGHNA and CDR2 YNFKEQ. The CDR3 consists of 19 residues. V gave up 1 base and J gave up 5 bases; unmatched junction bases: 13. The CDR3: CASSQAGTSGAWGNNEQFF. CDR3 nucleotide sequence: TGTGCCAGCAGCCAAGCCGGGACTAGCGGTGCGTGGGGAAACAATGAGCAGTTCTTC.

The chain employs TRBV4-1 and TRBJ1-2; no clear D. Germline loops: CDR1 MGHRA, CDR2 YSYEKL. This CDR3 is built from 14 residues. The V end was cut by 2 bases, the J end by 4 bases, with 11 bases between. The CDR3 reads CASSQIGGSYGYTF. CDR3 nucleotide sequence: TGCGCCAGCAGCCAAATAGGTGGGTCCTATGGCTACACCTTC.

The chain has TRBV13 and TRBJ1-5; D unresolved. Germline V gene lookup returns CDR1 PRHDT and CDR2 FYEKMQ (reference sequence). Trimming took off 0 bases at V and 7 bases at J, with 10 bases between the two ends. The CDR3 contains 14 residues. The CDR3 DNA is TGTGCCAGCAGCTTAGGCCGTGGGGAACAGCCCCAGCATTTT. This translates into CASSLGRGEQPQHF.

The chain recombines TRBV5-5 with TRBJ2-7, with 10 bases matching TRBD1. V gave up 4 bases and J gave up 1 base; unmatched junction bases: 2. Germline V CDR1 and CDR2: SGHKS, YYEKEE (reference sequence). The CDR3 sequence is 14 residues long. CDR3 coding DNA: TGTGCCAGCAGCGCGGGACAGGGGTCCTACGAGCAGTACTTC. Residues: CASSAGQGSYEQYF.

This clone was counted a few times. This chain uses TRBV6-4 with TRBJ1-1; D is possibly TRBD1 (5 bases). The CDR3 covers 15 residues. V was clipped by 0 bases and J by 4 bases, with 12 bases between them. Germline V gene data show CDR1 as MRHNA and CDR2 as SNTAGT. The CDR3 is CASSDSQGGSTEAFF. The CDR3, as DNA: TGTGCCAGCAGTGACTCGCAGGGAGGTTCCACTGAAGCTTTCTTT.

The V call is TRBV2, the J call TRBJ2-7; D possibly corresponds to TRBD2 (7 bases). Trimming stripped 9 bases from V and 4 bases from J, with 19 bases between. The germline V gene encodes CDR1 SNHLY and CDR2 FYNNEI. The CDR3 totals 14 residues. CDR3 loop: CASSEGGEEYEQYF. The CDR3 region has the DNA TGTGCCAGTTCCGAAGGGGGGGAGGAGTACGAGCAGTACTTC.

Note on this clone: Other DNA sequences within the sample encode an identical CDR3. CDR3 DNA sequence: TGTGCCTGGAGTGTAGGAGGGAACACTGAAGCTTTCTTT. This gives the protein CAWSVGGNTEAFF. The chain couples TRBV30 to TRBJ1-1; D unresolved. CDR3 length: 13 amino acids. Germline assignment: CDR1 GTSNPN and CDR2 SVGIG (reference sequence). V lost 0 bases and J 1 base, leaving 6 bases between the germline ends.

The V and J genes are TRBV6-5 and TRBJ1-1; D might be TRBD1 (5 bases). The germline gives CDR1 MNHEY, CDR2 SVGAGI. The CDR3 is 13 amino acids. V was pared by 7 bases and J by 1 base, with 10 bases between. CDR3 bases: TGTGCCAGCAACCAGGGAGAGAACACTGAAGCTTTCTTT. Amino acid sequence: CASNQGENTEAFF.

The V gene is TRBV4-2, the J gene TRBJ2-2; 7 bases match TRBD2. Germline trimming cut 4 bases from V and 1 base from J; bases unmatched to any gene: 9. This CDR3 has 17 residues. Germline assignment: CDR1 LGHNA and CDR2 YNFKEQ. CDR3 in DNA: TGTGCCAGCAGCCCTACCCCTTCGGGGGGGAACACCGGGGAGCTGTTTTTT. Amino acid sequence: CASSPTPSGGNTGELFF.

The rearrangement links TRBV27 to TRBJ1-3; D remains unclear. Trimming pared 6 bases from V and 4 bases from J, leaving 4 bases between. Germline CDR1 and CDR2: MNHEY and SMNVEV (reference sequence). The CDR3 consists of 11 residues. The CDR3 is CASRWGNTIYF. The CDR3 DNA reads TGTGCCAGCAGATGGGGAAACACCATATATTTT.

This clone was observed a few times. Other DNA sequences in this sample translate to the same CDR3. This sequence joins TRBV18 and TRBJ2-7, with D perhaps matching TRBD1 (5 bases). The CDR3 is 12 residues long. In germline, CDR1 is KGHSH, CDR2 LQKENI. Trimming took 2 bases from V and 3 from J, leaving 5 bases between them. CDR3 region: CASSPTGYEQYF. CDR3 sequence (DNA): TGTGCCAGCTCACCAACAGGCTACGAGCAGTACTTC.

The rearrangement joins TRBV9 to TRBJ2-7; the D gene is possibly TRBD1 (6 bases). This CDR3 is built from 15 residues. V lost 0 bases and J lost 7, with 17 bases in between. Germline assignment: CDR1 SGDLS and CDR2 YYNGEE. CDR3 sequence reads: CASSVGNRVQEEQYF. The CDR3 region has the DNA TGTGCCAGCAGCGTAGGAAACAGGGTACAGGAGGAGCAGTACTTC.

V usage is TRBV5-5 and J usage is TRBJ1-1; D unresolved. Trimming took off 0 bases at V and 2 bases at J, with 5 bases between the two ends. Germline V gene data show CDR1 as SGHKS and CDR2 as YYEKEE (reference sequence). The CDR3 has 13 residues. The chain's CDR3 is CASSLGPNTEAFF. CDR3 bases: TGTGCCAGCAGCTTGGGGCCCAACACTGAAGCTTTCTTT.

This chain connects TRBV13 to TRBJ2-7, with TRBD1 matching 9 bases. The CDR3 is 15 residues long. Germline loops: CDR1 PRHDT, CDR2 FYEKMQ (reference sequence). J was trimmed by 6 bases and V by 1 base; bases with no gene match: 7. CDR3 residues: CASSLVGTGLREQYF. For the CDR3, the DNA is TGTGCCAGCAGCTTAGTTGGGACAGGGCTCCGCGAGCAGTACTTC. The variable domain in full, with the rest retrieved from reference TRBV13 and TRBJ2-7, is AAGVIQSPRHLIKEKRETATLKCYPIPRHDTVYWYQQGPGQDPQFLISFYEKMQSDKGSIPDRFSAQQFSDYHSELNMSSLELGDSALYFCASSLVGTGLREQYFGPGTRLTVT.

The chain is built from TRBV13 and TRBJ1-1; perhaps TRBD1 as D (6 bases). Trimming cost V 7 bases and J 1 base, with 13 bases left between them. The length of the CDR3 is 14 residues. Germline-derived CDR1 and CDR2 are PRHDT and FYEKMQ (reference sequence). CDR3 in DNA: TGTGCCAGCACCATACCAGGGGAGAACACTGAAGCTTTCTTT. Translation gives CASTIPGENTEAFF.